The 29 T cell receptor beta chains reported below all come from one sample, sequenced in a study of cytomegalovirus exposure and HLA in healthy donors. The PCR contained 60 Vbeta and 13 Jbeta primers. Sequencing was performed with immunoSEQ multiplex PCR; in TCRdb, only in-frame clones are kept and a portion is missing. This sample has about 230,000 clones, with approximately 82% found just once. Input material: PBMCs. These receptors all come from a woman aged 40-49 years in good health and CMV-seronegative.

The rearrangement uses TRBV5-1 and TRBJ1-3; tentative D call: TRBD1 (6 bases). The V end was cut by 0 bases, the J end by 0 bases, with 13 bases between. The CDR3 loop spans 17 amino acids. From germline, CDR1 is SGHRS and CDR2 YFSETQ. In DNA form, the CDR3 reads TGCGCCAGCAGCTTGGGGGTCGGGGGGGCCTCTGGAAACACCATATATTTT. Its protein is CASSLGVGGASGNTIYF.

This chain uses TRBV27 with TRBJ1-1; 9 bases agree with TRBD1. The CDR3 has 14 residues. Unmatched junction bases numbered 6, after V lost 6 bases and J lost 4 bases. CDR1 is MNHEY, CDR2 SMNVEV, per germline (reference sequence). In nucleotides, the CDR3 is TGTGCCAGCAGAAACAGGGGGCAAGTCACTGAAGCTTTCTTT. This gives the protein CASRNRGQVTEAFF.

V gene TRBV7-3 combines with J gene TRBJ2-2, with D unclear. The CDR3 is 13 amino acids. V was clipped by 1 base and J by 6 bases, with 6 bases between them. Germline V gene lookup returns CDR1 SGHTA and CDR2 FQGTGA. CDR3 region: CASSLRAPGELFF. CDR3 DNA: TGTGCCAGCAGCTTAAGGGCACCCGGGGAGCTGTTTTTT. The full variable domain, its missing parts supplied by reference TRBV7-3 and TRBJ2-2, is GAGVSQTPSNKVTEKGKYVELRCDPISGHTALYWYRQSLGQGPEFLIYFQGTGAADDSGLPNDRFFAVRPEGSVSTLKIQRTERGDSAVYLCASSLRAPGELFFGEGSRLTVL.

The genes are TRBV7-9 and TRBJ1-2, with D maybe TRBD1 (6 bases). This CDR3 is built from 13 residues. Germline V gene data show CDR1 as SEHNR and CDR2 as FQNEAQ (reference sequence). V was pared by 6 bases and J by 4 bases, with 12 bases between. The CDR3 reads CASSPGQPYGYTF. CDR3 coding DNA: TGTGCCAGCAGTCCCGGACAGCCCTATGGCTACACCTTC.

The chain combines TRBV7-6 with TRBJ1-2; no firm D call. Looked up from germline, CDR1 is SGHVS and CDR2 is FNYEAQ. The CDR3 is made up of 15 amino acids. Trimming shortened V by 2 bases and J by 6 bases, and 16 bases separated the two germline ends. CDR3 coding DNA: TGTGCCAGCAGCTTAATGCATGGGAGCTCAGATGGCTACACCTTC. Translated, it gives CASSLMHGSSDGYTF. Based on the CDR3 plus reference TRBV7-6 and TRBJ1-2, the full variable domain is GAGVSQSPRYKVTKRGQDVALRCDPISGHVSLYWYRQALGQGPEFLTYFNYEAQQDKSGLPNDRFSAERPEGSISTLTIQRTEQRDSAMYRCASSLMHGSSDGYTFGSGTRLTVV.

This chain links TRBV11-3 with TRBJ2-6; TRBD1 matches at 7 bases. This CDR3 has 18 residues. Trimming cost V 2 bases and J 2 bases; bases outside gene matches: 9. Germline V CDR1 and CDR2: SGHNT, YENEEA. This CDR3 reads CASSLKGQQFPGANVLTF. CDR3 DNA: TGTGCCAGCAGCTTAAAGGGACAGCAGTTTCCTGGGGCCAACGTCCTGACTTTC.

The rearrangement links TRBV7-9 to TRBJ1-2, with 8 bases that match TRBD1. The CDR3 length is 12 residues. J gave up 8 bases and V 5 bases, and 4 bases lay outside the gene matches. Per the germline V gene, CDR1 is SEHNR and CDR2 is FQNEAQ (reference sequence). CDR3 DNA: TGTGCCAGCAGCCAGGACAGGGTGGGCTACACCTTC. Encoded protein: CASSQDRVGYTF.

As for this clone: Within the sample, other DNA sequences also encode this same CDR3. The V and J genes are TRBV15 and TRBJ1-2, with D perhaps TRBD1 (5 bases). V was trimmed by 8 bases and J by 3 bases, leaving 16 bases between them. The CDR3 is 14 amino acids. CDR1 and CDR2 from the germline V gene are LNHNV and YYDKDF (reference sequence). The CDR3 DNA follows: TGTGCCACCGAATCAGGTAGGGGCGACTATGGCTACACCTTC. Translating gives CATESGRGDYGYTF.

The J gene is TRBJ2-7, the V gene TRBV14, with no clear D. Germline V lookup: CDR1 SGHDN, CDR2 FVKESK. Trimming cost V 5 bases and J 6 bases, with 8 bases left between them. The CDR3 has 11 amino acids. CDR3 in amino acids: CASSSFGEQYF. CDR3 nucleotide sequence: TGTGCCAGCAGCTCATTCGGCGAGCAGTACTTC.

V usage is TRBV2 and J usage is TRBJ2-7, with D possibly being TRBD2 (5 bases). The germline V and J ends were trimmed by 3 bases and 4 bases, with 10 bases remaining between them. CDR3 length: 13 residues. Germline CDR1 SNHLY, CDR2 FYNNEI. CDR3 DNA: TGTGCCAGCAGTGACGGGGTCACGTACGAGCAGTACTTC. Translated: CASSDGVTYEQYF.

The DNA for the CDR3 is TGTGCCAGCAGGCCGACAGGGTACCAAGAGACCCAGTACTTC. Translation: CASRPTGYQETQYF. V gene TRBV7-9 combines with J gene TRBJ2-5; 7 bases are shared with TRBD1. CDR3 length: 14 amino acids. Germline assignment: CDR1 SEHNR and CDR2 FQNEAQ (reference sequence). Trimming cost V 6 bases and J 0 bases; bases outside gene matches: 4.

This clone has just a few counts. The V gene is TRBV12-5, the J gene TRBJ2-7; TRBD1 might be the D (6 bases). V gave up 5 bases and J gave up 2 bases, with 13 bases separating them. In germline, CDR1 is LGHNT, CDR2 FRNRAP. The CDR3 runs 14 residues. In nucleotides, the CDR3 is TGTGCTAGTGGTATGACAGGACGAACCTACGAGCAGTACTTC. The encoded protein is CASGMTGRTYEQYF.

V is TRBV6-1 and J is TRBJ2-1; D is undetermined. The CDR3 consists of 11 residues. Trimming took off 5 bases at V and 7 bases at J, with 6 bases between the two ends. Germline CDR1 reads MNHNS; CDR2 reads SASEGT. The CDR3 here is CASSLSNEQFF. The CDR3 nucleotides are TGTGCCAGCAGTTTATCGAATGAGCAGTTCTTC.

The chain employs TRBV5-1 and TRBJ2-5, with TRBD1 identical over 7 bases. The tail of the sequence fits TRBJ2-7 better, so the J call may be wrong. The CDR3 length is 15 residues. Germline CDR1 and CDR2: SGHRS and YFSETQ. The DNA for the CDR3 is TGCGCCAGCAGCTTGTACGGGACAGACTCCTACGAGCAGTACTTC. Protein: CASSLYGTDSYEQYF.

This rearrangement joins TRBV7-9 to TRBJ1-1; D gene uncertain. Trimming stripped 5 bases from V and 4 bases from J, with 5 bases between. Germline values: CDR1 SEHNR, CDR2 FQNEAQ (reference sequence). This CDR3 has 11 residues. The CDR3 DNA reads TGTGCCAGCAGCCCAGGCACTGAAGCTTTCTTT. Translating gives CASSPGTEAFF. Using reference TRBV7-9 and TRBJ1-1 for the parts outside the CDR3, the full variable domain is DTGVSQNPRHKITKRGQNVTFRCDPISEHNRLYWYRQTLGQGPEFLTYFQNEAQLEKSRLLSDRFSAERPKGSFSTLEIQRTEQGDSAMYLCASSPGTEAFFGQGTRLTVV.

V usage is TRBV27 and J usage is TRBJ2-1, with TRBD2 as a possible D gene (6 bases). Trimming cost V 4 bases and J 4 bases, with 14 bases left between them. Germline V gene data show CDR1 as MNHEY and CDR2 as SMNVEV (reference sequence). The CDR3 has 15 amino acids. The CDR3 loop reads CASSSVGTDYNEQFF. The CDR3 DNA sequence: TGTGCCAGCAGTTCCGTCGGGACTGATTACAATGAGCAGTTCTTC.

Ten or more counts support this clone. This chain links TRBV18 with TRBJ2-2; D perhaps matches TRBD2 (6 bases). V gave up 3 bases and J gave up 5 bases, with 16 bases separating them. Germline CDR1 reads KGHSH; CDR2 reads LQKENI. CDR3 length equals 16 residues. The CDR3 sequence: CASSPSPGSSTGELFF. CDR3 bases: TGTGCCAGCTCACCGAGTCCCGGGAGCTCAACCGGGGAGCTGTTTTTT.

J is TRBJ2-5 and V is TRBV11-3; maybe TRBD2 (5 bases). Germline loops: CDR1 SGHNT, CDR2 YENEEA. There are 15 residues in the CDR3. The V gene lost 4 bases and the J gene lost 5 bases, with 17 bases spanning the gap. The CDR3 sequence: CASSYRDEGGETQYF. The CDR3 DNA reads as TGTGCCAGCAGCTATAGGGATGAGGGTGGGGAGACCCAGTACTTC.

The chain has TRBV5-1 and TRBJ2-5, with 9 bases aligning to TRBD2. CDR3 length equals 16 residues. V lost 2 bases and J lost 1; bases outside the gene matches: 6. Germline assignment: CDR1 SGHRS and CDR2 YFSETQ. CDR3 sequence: CASSLNRGGAQETQYF. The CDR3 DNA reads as TGCGCCAGCAGCTTAAATCGCGGGGGGGCCCAAGAGACCCAGTACTTC.

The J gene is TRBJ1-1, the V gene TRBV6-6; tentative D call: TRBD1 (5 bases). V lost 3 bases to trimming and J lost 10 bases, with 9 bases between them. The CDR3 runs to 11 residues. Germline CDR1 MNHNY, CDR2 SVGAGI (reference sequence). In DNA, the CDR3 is TGTGCCAGCAGTTATGATGGGGCAGCTTTCTTT. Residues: CASSYDGAAFF.

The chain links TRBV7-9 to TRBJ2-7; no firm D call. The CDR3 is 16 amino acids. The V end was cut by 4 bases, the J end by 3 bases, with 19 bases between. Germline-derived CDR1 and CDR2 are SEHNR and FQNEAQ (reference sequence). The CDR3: CASSYQDRVSLYEQYF. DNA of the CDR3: TGTGCCAGCAGCTATCAAGACCGGGTCTCCCTCTACGAGCAGTACTTC.

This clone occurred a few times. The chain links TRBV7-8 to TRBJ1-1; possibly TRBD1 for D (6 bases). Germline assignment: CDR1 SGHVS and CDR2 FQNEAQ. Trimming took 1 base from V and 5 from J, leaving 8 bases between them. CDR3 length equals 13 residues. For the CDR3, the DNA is TGTGCCAGCAGCTTAGTGAGGGGGACTGAAGCTTTCTTT. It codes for CASSLVRGTEAFF.

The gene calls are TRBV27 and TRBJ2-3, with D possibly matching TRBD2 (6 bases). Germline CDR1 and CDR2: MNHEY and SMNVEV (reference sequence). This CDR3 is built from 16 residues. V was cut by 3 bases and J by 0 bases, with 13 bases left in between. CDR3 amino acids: CASSLEGQMSTDTQYF. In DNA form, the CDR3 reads TGTGCCAGCAGTTTGGAGGGCCAGATGAGCACAGATACGCAGTATTTT.

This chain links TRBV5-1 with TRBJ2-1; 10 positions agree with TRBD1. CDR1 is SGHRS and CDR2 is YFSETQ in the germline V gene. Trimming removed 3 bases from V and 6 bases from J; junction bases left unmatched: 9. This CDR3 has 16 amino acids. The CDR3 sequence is CASSYSGTGAVNEQFF. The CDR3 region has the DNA TGCGCCAGCAGCTATTCCGGGACAGGGGCCGTCAATGAGCAGTTCTTC.

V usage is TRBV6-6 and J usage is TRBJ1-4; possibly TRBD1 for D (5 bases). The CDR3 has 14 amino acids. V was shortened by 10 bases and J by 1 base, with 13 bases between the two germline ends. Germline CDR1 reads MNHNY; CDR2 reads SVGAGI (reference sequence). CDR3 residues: CATSAGGTNEKLFF. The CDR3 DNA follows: TGTGCCACCTCCGCCGGGGGAACTAATGAAAAACTGTTTTTT.

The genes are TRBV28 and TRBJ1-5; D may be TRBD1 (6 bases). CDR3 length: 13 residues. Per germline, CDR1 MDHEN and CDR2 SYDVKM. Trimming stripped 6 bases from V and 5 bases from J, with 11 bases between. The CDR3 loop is CASRPQGYQPQHF. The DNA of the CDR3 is TGTGCCAGCAGACCACAGGGATATCAGCCCCAGCATTTT.

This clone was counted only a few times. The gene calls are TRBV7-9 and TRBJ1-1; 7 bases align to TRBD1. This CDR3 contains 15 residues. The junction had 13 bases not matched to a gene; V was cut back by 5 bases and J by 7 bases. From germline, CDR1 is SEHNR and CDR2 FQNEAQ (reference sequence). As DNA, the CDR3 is TGTGCCAGCAGCCCGCTAGACAGGGAAAGCAATGAAGCTTTCTTT. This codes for CASSPLDRESNEAFF. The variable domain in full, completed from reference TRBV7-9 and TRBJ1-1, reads DTGVSQNPRHKITKRGQNVTFRCDPISEHNRLYWYRQTLGQGPEFLTYFQNEAQLEKSRLLSDRFSAERPKGSFSTLEIQRTEQGDSAMYLCASSPLDRESNEAFFGQGTRLTVV.

The CDR3 coding sequence is TGTGCCAGCACCGGTAATGAGGCCAACGTCCTGACTTTC. This gives the protein CASTGNEANVLTF. This chain connects TRBV2 to TRBJ2-6; unclear D gene. Trimming stripped 7 bases from V and 6 bases from J, with 10 bases between. Germline-derived CDR1 and CDR2 are SNHLY and FYNNEI. The CDR3 totals 13 residues. The whole variable domain, remainder taken from reference TRBV2 and TRBJ2-6, is EPEVTQTPSHQVTQMGQEVILRCVPISNHLYFYWYRQILGQKVEFLVSFYNNEISEKSEIFDDQFSVERPDGSNFTLKIRSTKLEDSAMYFCASTGNEANVLTFGAGSRLTVL.

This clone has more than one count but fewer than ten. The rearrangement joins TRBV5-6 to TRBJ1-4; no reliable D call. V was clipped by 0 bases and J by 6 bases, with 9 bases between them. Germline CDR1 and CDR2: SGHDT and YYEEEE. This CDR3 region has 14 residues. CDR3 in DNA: TGTGCCAGCAGCTTGGTGGAGGCGGATGAAAAACTGTTTTTT. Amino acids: CASSLVEADEKLFF.